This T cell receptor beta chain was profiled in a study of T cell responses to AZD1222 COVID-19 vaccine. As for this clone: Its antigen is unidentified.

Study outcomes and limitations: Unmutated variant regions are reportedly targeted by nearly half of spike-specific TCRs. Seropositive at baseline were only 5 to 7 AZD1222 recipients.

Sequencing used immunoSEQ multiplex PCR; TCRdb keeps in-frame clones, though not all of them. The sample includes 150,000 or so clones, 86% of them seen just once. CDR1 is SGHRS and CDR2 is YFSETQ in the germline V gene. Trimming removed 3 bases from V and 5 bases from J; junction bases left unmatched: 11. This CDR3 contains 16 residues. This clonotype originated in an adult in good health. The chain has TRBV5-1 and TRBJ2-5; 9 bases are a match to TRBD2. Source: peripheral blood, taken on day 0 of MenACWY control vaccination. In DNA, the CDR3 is TGCGCCAGCAGCTCTGGGGGGACTAGCCCTAGGGAGACCCAGTACTTC. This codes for CASSSGGTSPRETQYF.